These 18 T cell receptor beta chains were sequenced from one sample in a study of T-cell memory formation after mild COVID-19. TCRdb independently ran MiXCR on the 5' RACE reads; one entry per CDR3 protein. The table records 400,000 to 500,000 distinct CDR3 sequences, 20% of them present only once. Sequencing input: PBMCs or a T cell subset sorted from them (not recorded which). All receptors come from an adult woman who had mild COVID-19 (a few samples of this study predate the infection). Cell type and time point are not known.

This clonotype has more than one count but fewer than ten. CDR3 sequence: CASSLGGSGAYNEQFF. In nucleotides, the CDR3 is TGTGCCAGTAGCCTGGGAGGTAGCGGGGCGTACAATGAGCAGTTCTTC. The chain carries TRBV19 and TRBJ2-1; 8 bases are shared with TRBD2. V lost 6 bases to trimming and J lost 4 bases; unmatched junction nucleotides: 11. Germline CDR1 and CDR2: LNHDA and SQIVND (reference sequence). The CDR3 totals 16 residues.

This clonotype was counted a few times. The chain uses TRBV12-3 or TRBV12-4 and TRBJ2-7; 9 nucleotides align to TRBD2. CDR3 length: 16 residues. V gave up 5 bases and J gave up 2 bases; unmatched junction bases: 10. The CDR3 DNA reads TGTGCCAGCAGTCGAGTTCGGATAGCGGGGGCCTACGAGCAGTACTTC. The encoded protein is CASSRVRIAGAYEQYF.

In its sample, this clonotype was seen a few times. The chain is built from TRBV29-1 and TRBJ2-7; perhaps D is TRBD1 or TRBD2 (5 bases each). The CDR3 extends over 13 amino acids. CDR1 and CDR2 from the germline V gene are SQVTM and ANQGSEA. V gave up 4 bases and J gave up 2 bases, with 12 bases separating them. CDR3 DNA sequence: TGCAGCGTTGGGGGGTCAGGTCCCTACGAGCAGTACTTC. It encodes CSVGGSGPYEQYF.

This clonotype was seen a few times. The chain combines TRBV30 with TRBJ1-3; 11 nucleotides align to TRBD1. The CDR3 is made up of 15 amino acids. Germline lookup yields CDR1 GTSNPN and CDR2 SVGIG (reference sequence). Losses at the gene ends were 3 bases for V and 2 bases for J; bases not matched to a gene: 3. In DNA, the CDR3 is TGTGCCTGGAGCGGGACAGGGGGTACTGGAAACACCATATATTTT. It encodes CAWSGTGGTGNTIYF.

The CDR3 nucleotides read TGCGCCAGCAGCCAAGAATACCGACAGTCCTACGAGCAGTACTTC. As protein: CASSQEYRQSYEQYF. The V and J genes are TRBV4-1 and TRBJ2-7; D is perhaps TRBD1 (5 bases). Germline assignment: CDR1 MGHRA and CDR2 YSYEKL. CDR3 length: 15 residues. Trimming took off 0 bases at V and 1 base at J, with 10 bases between the two ends.

CDR3 DNA: TGCGCCAGCAGCCAAGATTGGGCAGGAGGGTTCTATGGCTACACCTTC. Translating it yields CASSQDWAGGFYGYTF. V and J are TRBV4-3 and TRBJ1-2; D not resolved. Germline CDR1 and CDR2: LGHNA and YSLEER. Trimming shortened V by 0 bases and J by 4 bases, and 15 bases separated the two germline ends. The CDR3 consists of 16 residues.

V gene TRBV7-9 combines with J gene TRBJ2-7; 15 positions match TRBD2. Germline-derived CDR1 and CDR2 are SEHNR and FQNEAQ (reference sequence). This CDR3 region has 17 residues. Trimming took 5 bases from V and 7 from J; bases not matched to a gene: 12. The CDR3 nucleotides read TGTGCCAGCAGCCGATGGCGGACTAGCGGGAGGGCCGAGGAGCAGTACTTC. Amino acids: CASSRWRTSGRAEEQYF.

This chain joins TRBV9 and TRBJ1-1; no clear D gene. V shed 4 bases and J shed 1 base, with 11 bases lying between them. The CDR3 sequence is 14 residues long. Germline values: CDR1 SGDLS, CDR2 YYNGEE. CDR3 in DNA: TGTGCCAGCAGCCCCCGGCCAGGGAACACTGAAGCTTTCTTT. This sequence encodes CASSPRPGNTEAFF.

The CDR3 nucleotides read TGTGCCTGGAGTGGTCTAGCGGGAGCGATCGGGGAGCTGTTTTTT. This sequence encodes CAWSGLAGAIGELFF. The chain links TRBV30 to TRBJ2-2; 10 bases agree with TRBD2. The germline V gene encodes CDR1 GTSNPN and CDR2 SVGIG (reference sequence). The CDR3 is made up of 15 amino acids. V shed 1 base and J 7 bases; nucleotides not matched to a gene: 6.

This chain uses TRBV29-1 with TRBJ1-1; unclear D gene. There are 13 residues in the CDR3. Germline V gene sequence: CDR1 SQVTM, CDR2 ANQGSEA. V lost 4 bases and J 11 bases, leaving 20 bases between the germline ends. The CDR3 loop is CSVAATDSWVAFF. CDR3 sequence (DNA): TGCAGCGTTGCTGCGACCGACTCGTGGGTCGCTTTCTTT.

This rearrangement joins TRBV29-1 to TRBJ2-2, with a tentative D call TRBD2 (5 bases). This CDR3 comprises 12 residues. CDR1 and CDR2 from the germline V gene are SQVTM and ANQGSEA. With 4 bases removed from V and 7 bases from J, the gap between germline ends came to 10 bases. CDR3 bases: TGCAGCGTTGGAGCCGGGGACGGGGAGCTGTTTTTT. It specifies CSVGAGDGELFF.

The chain uses TRBV7-9 and TRBJ1-2, with a weak D call TRBD1 (5 bases). V lost 1 base, J lost 2 bases, and 14 bases lay in between. This CDR3 contains 16 residues. Per the germline V gene, CDR1 is SEHNR and CDR2 is FQNEAQ (reference sequence). The DNA of the CDR3 is TGTGCCAGCAGCTTAGGTTCGATCGGGGGAAACTATGGCTACACCTTC. Amino acid sequence: CASSLGSIGGNYGYTF.

The chain combines TRBV20-1 with TRBJ1-2; TRBD1 matches 7 bases. The germline gives CDR1 DFQATT, CDR2 SNEGSKA (reference sequence). The CDR3 has 14 residues. V lost 2 bases, J lost 4 bases, and 7 bases stayed unmatched. The CDR3 loop is CSARSDRDVYGYTF. The DNA for the CDR3 is TGCAGTGCTAGATCCGACAGGGATGTCTATGGCTACACCTTC.

The chain recombines TRBV7-3 with TRBJ2-3, with D unclear. CDR1 is SGHTA and CDR2 is FQGTGA in the germline V gene. The CDR3 extends over 12 amino acids. Trimming took off 11 bases at V and 6 bases at J, with 15 bases between the two ends. DNA of the CDR3: TGTGCCCTCGAACCCGAGTTTGATACGCAGTATTTT. Its protein is CALEPEFDTQYF.

J is TRBJ2-1 and V is TRBV5-5, with D hard to call. Germline CDR1 is SGHKS and CDR2 is YYEKEE (reference sequence). Trimming removed 1 base at V and 6 bases at J, with 14 bases between. The CDR3 is 15 amino acids. The CDR3 here is CASSLSGPSSNEQFF. CDR3 DNA sequence: TGTGCCAGCAGCTTGTCTGGTCCCTCGTCCAATGAGCAGTTCTTC.

The rearrangement links TRBV19 to TRBJ1-1, with 10 positions matching TRBD1. J gave up 0 bases and V 3 bases, and 1 base lay outside the gene matches. The CDR3 is made up of 15 amino acids. Germline CDR1 and CDR2: LNHDA and SQIVND (reference sequence). CDR3 residues: CASSMGQGMNTEAFF. Here the CDR3 DNA reads TGTGCCAGTAGTATGGGACAGGGGATGAACACTGAAGCTTTCTTT. Combining the CDR3 with reference TRBV19 and TRBJ1-1 gives the whole variable domain DGGITQSPKYLFRKEGQNVTLSCEQNLNHDAMYWYRQDPGQGLRLIYYSQIVNDFQKGDIAEGYSVSREKKESFPLTVTSAQKNPTAFYLCASSMGQGMNTEAFFGQGTRLTVV.

This chain links TRBV18 with TRBJ2-2; D is possibly TRBD1 or TRBD2 (5 bases each). CDR3 length: 16 residues. V gave up 8 bases and J gave up 4 bases, with 20 bases separating them. The germline CDR1 and CDR2 sequences are KGHSH and LQKENI. This chain's CDR3 is CASIEAGALATGELFF. CDR3 DNA: TGTGCCAGCATCGAAGCTGGGGCCCTAGCCACCGGGGAGCTGTTTTTT.

The rearrangement joins TRBV7-9 to TRBJ2-7, with D possibly being TRBD1 (6 bases). Germline V gives CDR1 SEHNR, CDR2 FQNEAQ (reference sequence). Trimming pared 0 bases from V and 3 bases from J, leaving 9 bases between. This CDR3 spans 14 amino acids. The CDR3 DNA reads as TGTGCCAGCAGCTTAGCACAGGGACGCTACGAGCAGTACTTC. The encoded protein is CASSLAQGRYEQYF.